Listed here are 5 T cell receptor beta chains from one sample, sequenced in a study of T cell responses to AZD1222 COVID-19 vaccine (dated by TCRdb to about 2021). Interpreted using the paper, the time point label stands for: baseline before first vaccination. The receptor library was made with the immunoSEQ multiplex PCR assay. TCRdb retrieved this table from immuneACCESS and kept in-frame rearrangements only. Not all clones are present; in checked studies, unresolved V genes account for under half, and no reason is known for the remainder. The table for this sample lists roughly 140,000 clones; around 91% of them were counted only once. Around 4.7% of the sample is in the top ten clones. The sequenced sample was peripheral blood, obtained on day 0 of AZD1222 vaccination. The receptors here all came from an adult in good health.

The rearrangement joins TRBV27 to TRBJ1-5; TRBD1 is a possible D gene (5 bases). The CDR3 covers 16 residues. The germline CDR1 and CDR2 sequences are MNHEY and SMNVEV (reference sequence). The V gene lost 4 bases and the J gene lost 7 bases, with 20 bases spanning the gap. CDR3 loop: CASSYLGGDPRQPQHF. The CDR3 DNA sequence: TGTGCCAGCAGTTACCTGGGAGGGGACCCCAGACAGCCCCAGCATTTT.

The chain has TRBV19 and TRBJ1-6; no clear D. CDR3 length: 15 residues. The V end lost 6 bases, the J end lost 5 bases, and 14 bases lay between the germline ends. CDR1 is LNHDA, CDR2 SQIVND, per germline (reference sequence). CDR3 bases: TGTGCCAGTAGCCTCGGCAGCGCTCATAATTCACCCCTCCACTTT. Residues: CASSLGSAHNSPLHF.

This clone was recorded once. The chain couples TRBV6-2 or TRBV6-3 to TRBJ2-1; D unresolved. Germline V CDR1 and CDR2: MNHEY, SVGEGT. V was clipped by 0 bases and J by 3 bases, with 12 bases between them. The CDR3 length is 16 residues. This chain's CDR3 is CASSYSEPQYYNEQFF. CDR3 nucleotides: TGTGCCAGCAGTTACTCGGAACCACAATACTACAATGAGCAGTTCTTC.

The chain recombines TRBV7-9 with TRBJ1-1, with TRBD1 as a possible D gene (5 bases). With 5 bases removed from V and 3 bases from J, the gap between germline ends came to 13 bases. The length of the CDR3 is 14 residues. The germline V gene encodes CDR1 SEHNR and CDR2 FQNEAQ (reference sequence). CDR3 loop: CASSVGGVYTEAFF. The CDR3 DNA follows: TGTGCCAGCAGCGTCGGAGGGGTATACACTGAAGCTTTCTTT.

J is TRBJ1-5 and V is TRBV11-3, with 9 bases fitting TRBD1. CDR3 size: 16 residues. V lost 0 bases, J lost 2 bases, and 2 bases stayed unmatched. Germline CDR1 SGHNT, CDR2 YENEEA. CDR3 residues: CASSLERDRGNQPQHF. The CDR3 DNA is TGTGCCAGCAGCTTAGAACGGGACAGGGGCAATCAGCCCCAGCATTTT.